A single sample is the source of the 7 T cell receptor beta chains below, sequenced in a study of OX40 agonist ivuxolimab in advanced cancers. Profiled with immunoSEQ multiplex PCR; TCRdb holds only in-frame clones, not every one. The table has 80,000 to 100,000 clones, 90% to 95% seen once. The material sequenced was CD4+ or CD8+ T cells sorted from blood, taken in a trial of the OX40 agonist ivuxolimab. The receptors stem from an adult with an advanced solid tumor such as melanoma, head and neck, liver or kidney cancer.

The rearrangement uses TRBV29-1 and TRBJ2-3; D not certain. CDR1 SQVTM and CDR2 ANQGSEA come from the germline V gene. This CDR3 has 13 residues. V lost 4 bases and J lost 1, with 9 bases in between. The CDR3 DNA is TGCAGCGTTGGGGGAAGGGGCACAGATACGCAGTATTTT. Protein product: CSVGGRGTDTQYF.

This chain joins TRBV7-2 and TRBJ2-5, with unresolved D. The CDR3 loop spans 13 amino acids. The V end was cut by 1 base, the J end by 4 bases, with 7 bases between. Germline CDR1 and CDR2: SGHTA and FQGNSA. The DNA of the CDR3 is TGTGCCAGCAGCTTAGGGAACCTAGAGACCCAGTACTTC. Protein sequence: CASSLGNLETQYF.

The CDR3 spells CAWKPPDRYTEAFF. The DNA of the CDR3 is TGTGCCTGGAAACCCCCTGACAGGTACACTGAAGCTTTCTTT. The rearrangement uses TRBV30 and TRBJ1-1; D possibly corresponds to TRBD1 (6 bases). CDR3 length equals 14 residues. The V end lost 4 bases, the J end lost 3 bases, and 15 bases lay between the germline ends. The germline V gene has CDR1 GTSNPN and CDR2 SVGIG (reference sequence).

The chain combines TRBV28 with TRBJ2-6; a possible D gene is TRBD2 (7 bases). Germline lookup yields CDR1 MDHEN and CDR2 SYDVKM. The CDR3 is 18 amino acids. The V end lost 7 bases, the J end lost 0 bases, and 19 bases lay between the germline ends. The CDR3 nucleotides read TGTGCCAGCACCATGGGCGGGGGCTACTACTCTGGGGCCAACGTCCTGACTTTC. It translates to CASTMGGGYYSGANVLTF.

This chain joins TRBV9 and TRBJ2-3, with 7 bases that match TRBD2. The CDR3 covers 15 residues. Germline lookup yields CDR1 SGDLS and CDR2 YYNGEE. V lost 3 bases, J lost 1 base, and 5 bases stayed unmatched. The CDR3 DNA sequence: TGTGCCAGCAGCGCCCACCGGGGGGGCACAGATACGCAGTATTTT. It translates to CASSAHRGGTDTQYF.

The rearrangement links TRBV2 to TRBJ1-5; 9 bases are shared with TRBD1. Per germline, CDR1 SNHLY and CDR2 FYNNEI. V gave up 6 bases and J gave up 6 bases; unmatched junction bases: 6. This CDR3 spans 14 amino acids. The chain's CDR3 is CASRETGGSQPQHF. The DNA of the CDR3 is TGTGCCAGCAGGGAGACAGGGGGTAGTCAGCCCCAGCATTTT. Drawing the rest from reference TRBV2 and TRBJ1-5, the complete variable domain is EPEVTQTPSHQVTQMGQEVILRCVPISNHLYFYWYRQILGQKVEFLVSFYNNEISEKSEIFDDQFSVERPDGSNFTLKIRSTKLEDSAMYFCASRETGGSQPQHFGDGTRLSIL.

This chain connects TRBV28 to TRBJ2-7; no reliable D call. Trimming removed 2 bases from V and 6 bases from J, with 8 bases in between. This CDR3 comprises 12 residues. Germline-derived CDR1 and CDR2 are MDHEN and SYDVKM. The CDR3 nucleotides are TGTGCCAGCAGTTTAATAGGGTCCGAGCAGTACTTC. Protein product: CASSLIGSEQYF.